This T cell receptor (beta chain) was retrieved from a study of Ad26.COV2.S vaccination and SARS-CoV-2 variants. Study-wide background: The authors gave Ad26.COV2.S intramuscularly, either once or twice 56 days apart.

The treatment: some 20 received Ad26.COV2.S at low or high dose, single or two shots; 5 received placebo; per-sample allocation not given. Sampling happened 63 days after the first vaccine or placebo injection. About this clone: Its target is unknown.

Sequencing used immunoSEQ multiplex PCR; TCRdb keeps in-frame clones, though not all of them. The sample lists roughly 380,000 clones, 88% occurring once. The V end lost 5 bases, the J end lost 3 bases, and 14 bases lay between the germline ends. The CDR3 has 14 residues. Per the germline V gene, CDR1 is SEHNR and CDR2 is FQNEAQ (reference sequence). Study-wide results and caveats: CD8+ and CD4+ T cells specific for spike reportedly responded with substantial breadth after vaccination. Vaccine and placebo groups showed comparable non-spike TCR breadth.

The clonotype comes from a person between 18 and 60 years old who received the Ad26.COV2.S COVID-19 vaccine or a placebo. The sample here was peripheral blood, taken in a trial of Ad26.COV2.S vaccine versus placebo. The rearrangement joins TRBV7-9 to TRBJ2-7; weak D call: TRBD2 (5 bases). DNA for the CDR3: TGTGCCAGCAGCCCTACCCGGGATGGCTACGAGCAGTACTTC. It codes for CASSPTRDGYEQYF.